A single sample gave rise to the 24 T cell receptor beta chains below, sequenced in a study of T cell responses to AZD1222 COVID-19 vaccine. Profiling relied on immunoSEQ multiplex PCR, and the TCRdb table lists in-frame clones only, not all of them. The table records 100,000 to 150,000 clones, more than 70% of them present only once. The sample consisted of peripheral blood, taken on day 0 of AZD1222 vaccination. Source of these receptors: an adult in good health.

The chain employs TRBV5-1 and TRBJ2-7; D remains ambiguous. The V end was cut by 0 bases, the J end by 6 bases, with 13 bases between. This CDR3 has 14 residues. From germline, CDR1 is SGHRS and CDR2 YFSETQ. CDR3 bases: TGCGCCAGCAGCTTGGAGTTAGGCAGTGGCGAGCAGTACTTC. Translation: CASSLELGSGEQYF.

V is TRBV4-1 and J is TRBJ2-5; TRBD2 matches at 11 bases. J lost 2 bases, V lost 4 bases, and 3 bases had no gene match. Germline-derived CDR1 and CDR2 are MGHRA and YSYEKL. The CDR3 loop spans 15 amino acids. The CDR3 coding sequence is TGCGCCAGCAGCCTTAGCGGGAGGGTACAAGAGACCCAGTACTTC. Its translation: CASSLSGRVQETQYF.

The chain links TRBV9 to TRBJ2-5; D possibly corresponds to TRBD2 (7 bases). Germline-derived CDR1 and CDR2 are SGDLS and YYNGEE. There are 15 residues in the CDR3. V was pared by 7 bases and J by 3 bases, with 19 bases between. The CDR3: CASSPEGGTKETQYF. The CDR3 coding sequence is TGTGCCAGCTCACCAGAGGGGGGGACTAAAGAGACCCAGTACTTC.

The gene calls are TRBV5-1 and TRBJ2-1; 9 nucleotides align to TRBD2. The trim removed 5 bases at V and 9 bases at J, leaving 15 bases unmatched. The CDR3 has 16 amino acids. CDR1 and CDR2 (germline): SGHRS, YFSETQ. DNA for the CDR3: TGCGCCAGCAGTTCAGCGACTAGCGGTCTGGTCGGTGAGCAGTTCTTC. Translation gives CASSSATSGLVGEQFF.

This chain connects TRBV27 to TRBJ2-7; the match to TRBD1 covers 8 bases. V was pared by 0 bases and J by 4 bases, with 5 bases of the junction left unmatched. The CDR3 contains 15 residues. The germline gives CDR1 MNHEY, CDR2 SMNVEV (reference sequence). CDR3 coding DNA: TGTGCCAGCAGTTTATCCACAGGGGGTGCATACGAGCAGTACTTC. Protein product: CASSLSTGGAYEQYF.

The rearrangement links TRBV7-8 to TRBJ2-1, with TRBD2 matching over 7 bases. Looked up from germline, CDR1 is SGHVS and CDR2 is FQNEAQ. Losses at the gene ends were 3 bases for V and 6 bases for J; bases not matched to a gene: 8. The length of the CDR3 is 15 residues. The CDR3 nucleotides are TGTGCCAGCAGCTTCAGGCTAGCGGACCCCAATGAGCAGTTCTTC. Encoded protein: CASSFRLADPNEQFF.

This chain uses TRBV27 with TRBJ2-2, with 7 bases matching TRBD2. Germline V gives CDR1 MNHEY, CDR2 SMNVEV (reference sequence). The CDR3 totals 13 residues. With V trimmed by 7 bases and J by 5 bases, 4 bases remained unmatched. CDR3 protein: CASTGLTTGELFF. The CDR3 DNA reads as TGTGCCAGCACGGGACTAACGACCGGGGAGCTGTTTTTT.

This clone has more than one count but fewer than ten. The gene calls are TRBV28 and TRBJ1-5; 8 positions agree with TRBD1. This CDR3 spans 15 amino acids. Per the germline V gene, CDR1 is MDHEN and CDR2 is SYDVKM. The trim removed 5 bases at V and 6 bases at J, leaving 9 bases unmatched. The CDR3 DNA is TGTGCCAGCAGTCCGAGGACAGGGTCCGGTCAGCCCCAGCATTTT. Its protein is CASSPRTGSGQPQHF.

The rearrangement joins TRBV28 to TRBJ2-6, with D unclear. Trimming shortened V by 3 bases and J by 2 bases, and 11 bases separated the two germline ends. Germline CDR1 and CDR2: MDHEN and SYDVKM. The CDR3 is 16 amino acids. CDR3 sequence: CASSLVRPAGANVLTF. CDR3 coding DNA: TGTGCCAGCAGTTTGGTCCGTCCGGCTGGGGCCAACGTCCTGACTTTC.

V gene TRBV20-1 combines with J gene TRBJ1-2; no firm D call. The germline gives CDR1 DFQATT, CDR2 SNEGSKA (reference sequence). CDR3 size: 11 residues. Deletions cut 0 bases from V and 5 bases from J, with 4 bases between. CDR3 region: CSAREEYGYTF. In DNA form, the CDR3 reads TGCAGTGCTAGAGAGGAGTATGGCTACACCTTC.

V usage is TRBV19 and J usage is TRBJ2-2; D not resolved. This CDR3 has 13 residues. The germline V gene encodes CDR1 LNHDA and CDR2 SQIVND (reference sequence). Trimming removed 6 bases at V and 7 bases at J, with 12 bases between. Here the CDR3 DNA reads TGTGCCAGTAGCCTATTAGCCGGCGGGGAGCTGTTTTTT. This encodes CASSLLAGGELFF.

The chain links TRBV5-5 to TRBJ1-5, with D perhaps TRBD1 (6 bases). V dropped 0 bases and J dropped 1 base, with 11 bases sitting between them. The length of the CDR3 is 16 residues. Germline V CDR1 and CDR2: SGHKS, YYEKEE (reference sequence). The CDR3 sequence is CASSLVPGASNQPQHF. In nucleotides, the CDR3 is TGTGCCAGCAGCTTGGTTCCGGGGGCGAGCAATCAGCCCCAGCATTTT.

The CDR3, as DNA: TGTGCCAGCAGCCCTAGCTGGAGCTCCTACAATGAGCAGTTCTTC. Its protein is CASSPSWSSYNEQFF. The chain joins TRBV11-2 to TRBJ2-1; perhaps TRBD2 as D (5 bases). Per germline, CDR1 SGHAT and CDR2 FQNNGV. CDR3 length: 15 residues. V gave up 5 bases and J gave up 0 bases, with 11 bases separating them.

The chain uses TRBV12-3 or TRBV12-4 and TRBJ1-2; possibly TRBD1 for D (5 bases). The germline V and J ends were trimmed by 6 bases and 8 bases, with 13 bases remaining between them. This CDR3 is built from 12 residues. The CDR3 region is CASSRQGLGYTF. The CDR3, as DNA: TGTGCCAGCAGCCGTCAGGGCTTAGGCTACACCTTC.

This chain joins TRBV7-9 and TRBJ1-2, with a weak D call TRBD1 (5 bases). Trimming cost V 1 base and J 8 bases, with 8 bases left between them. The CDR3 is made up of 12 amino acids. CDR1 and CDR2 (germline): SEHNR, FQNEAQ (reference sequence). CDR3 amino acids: CASSLVRDGYTF. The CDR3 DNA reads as TGTGCCAGCAGCTTAGTTCGGGACGGCTACACCTTC.

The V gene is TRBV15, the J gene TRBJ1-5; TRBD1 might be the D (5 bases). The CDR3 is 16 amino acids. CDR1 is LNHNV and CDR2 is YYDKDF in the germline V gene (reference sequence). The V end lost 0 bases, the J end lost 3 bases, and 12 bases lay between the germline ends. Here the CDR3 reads CATSRDRRGDNQPQHF. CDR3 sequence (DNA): TGTGCCACCAGCAGAGATCGCCGAGGGGACAATCAGCCCCAGCATTTT.

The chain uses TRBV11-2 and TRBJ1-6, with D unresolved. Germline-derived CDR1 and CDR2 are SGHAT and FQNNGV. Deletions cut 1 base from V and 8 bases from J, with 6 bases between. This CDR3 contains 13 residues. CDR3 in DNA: TGTGCCAGCAGCTTAGGGGAGGATTCACCCCTCCACTTT. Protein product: CASSLGEDSPLHF.

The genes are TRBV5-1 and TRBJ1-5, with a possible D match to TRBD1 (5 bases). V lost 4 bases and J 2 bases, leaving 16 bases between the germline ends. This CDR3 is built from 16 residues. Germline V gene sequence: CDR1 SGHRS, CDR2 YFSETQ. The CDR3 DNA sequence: TGCGCCAGCAGCCCCCTCGGGGGTGGAGGCAATCAGCCCCAGCATTTT. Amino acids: CASSPLGGGGNQPQHF. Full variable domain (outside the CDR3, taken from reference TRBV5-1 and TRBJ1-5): KAGVTQTPRYLIKTRGQQVTLSCSPISGHRSVSWYQQTPGQGLQFLFEYFSETQRNKGNFPGRFSGRQFSNSRSEMNVSTLELGDSALYLCASSPLGGGGNQPQHFGDGTRLSIL.

As DNA, the CDR3 is TGCGCCAGCAGCCCAGGGGGGATGACTAATGAAAAACTGTTTTTT. It translates to CASSPGGMTNEKLFF. The chain joins TRBV4-1 to TRBJ1-4; TRBD1 aligns across 7 bases. The CDR3 has 15 amino acids. The junction had 4 bases not matched to a gene; V was cut back by 4 bases and J by 2 bases. Germline lookup yields CDR1 MGHRA and CDR2 YSYEKL.

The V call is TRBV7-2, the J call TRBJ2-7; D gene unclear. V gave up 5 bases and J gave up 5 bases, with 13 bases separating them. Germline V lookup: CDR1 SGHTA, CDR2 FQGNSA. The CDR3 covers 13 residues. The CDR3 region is CASSLGYSDEQYF. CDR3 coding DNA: TGTGCCAGCAGCCTTGGGTATTCGGACGAGCAGTACTTC.

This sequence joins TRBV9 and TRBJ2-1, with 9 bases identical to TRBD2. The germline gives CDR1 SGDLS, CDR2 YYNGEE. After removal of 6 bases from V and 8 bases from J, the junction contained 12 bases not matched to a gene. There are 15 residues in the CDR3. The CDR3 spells CASTHSSGGPHEQFF. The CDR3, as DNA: TGTGCCAGCACCCATTCCAGCGGGGGGCCGCATGAGCAGTTCTTC. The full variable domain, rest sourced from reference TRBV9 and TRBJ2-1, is DSGVTQTPKHLITATGQRVTLRCSPRSGDLSVYWYQQSLDQGLQFLIQYYNGEERAKGNILERFSAQQFPDLHSELNLSSLELGDSALYFCASTHSSGGPHEQFFGPGTRLTVL.

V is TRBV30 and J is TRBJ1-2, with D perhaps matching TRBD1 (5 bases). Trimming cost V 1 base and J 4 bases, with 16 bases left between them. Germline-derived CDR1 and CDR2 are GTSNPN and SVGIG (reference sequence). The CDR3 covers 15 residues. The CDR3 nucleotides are TGTGCCTGGAGTGCGACACCGGGACTCCTCTATGGCTACACCTTC. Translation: CAWSATPGLLYGYTF.

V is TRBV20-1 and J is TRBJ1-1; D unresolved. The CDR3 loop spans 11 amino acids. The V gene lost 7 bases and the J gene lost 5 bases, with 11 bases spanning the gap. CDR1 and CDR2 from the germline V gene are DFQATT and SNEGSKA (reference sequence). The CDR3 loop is CSVLGGTEAFF. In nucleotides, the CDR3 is TGCAGTGTCCTAGGAGGTACTGAAGCTTTCTTT.

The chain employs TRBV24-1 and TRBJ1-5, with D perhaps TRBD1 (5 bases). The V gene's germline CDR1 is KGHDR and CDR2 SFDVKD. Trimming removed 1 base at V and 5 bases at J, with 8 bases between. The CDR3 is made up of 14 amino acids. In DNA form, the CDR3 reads TGTGCCACCAGTGATTTTGACAGCTATCAGCCCCAGCATTTT. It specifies CATSDFDSYQPQHF.